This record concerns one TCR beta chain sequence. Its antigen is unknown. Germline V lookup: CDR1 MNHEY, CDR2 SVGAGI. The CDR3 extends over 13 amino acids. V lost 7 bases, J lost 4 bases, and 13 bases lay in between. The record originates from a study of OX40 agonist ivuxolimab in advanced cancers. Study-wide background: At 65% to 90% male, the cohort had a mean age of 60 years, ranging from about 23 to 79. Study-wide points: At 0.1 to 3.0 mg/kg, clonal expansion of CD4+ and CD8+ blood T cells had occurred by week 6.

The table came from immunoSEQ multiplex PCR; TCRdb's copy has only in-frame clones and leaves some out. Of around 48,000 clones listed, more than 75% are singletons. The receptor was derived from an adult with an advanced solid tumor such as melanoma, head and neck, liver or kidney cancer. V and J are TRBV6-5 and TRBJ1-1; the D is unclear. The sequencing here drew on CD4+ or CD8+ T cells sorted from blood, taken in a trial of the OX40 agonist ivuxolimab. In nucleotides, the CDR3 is TGTGCCAGCACCAACCCCGGACGCACTGAAGCTTTCTTT. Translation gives CASTNPGRTEAFF.